This T cell receptor (beta chain) was obtained from a study of tissue T cells after allogeneic stem cell transplantation. Study at large: Patients with graft-versus-host disease had grafts: several unmodified, three CD34-selected and T-cell-depleted. All graft-versus-host disease patients had gastrointestinal involvement and received several lines of directed therapy. The study, taken as a whole, reports: Across patients, clones rarely overlapped, yet motif clusters were shared tissue-specifically. Within patients, tissue anatomy strongly shaped TCR repertoire composition.

A note on this clone: What it binds is unknown.

Clones were read by immunoSEQ multiplex PCR, and TCRdb kept only the in-frame ones, dropping some. Of about 26,000 clones listed, about 90% were seen once; the top ten hold 2% to 2.5%. V was shortened by 4 bases and J by 9 bases, with 7 bases between the two germline ends. This CDR3 has 12 residues. Germline CDR1 and CDR2: MNHEY and SMNVEV (reference sequence). The sample here was blood, taken before transplantation. The chain is built from TRBV27 and TRBJ1-6; D ambiguous. The TCR comes from a male donor older than 55 who later had graft-versus-host disease after an allogeneic stem cell transplant. CDR3: CASSSWGSPLHF. CDR3 coding DNA: TGTGCCAGCAGTTCTTGGGGTTCACCCCTCCACTTT.